This TCR beta chain stems from a study of blood T cell repertoires in COVID-19. In the study overall: Whether acute or convalescent, the COVID-19 samples came from the United States, Italy and Spain. Sample material is recorded as cDNA or gDNA derived from T cells, B-cell-depleted T cells, or PBMCs.

This clone showed up just once. The protocol was immunoSEQ multiplex PCR, while the TCRdb copy is restricted to in-frame clones and leaves out a portion. The profile shows more than 350,000 clones, 88% of them singletons. Residents of approximately 25 US areas, aged roughly 18 to 89 years, made up the participants. Trimming took off 0 bases at V and 3 bases at J, with 9 bases between the two ends. Germline loops: CDR1 SGHRS, CDR2 YFSETQ. The length of the CDR3 is 14 residues. This receptor was identified in a woman between 18 and 29 years old who had been exposed to COVID-19. V is TRBV5-1 and J is TRBJ1-2; perhaps TRBD1 as D (5 bases). The sequencing input was PBMCs or T cells enriched from blood (not recorded which). The CDR3 protein is CASSLAQGDYGYTF. The CDR3 bases are TGCGCCAGCAGCTTGGCTCAGGGTGACTATGGCTACACCTTC.